This TCR beta chain was sequenced during a study of T cell responses to AZD1222 COVID-19 vaccine. Produced via immunoSEQ multiplex PCR; TCRdb's table is partial and in-frame only. The table lists around 110,000 clones, roughly 87% of them singletons. Germline V CDR1 and CDR2: KGHDR, SFDVKD. The J segment lost 4 bases and the V segment lost 3 bases, leaving 3 bases of the junction unmatched. This CDR3 contains 14 residues. This clonotype was obtained from an adult in good health. Sequences were derived from peripheral blood, sampled on day 0 of AZD1222 vaccination. The genes are TRBV24-1 and TRBJ1-2; TRBD1 matches 8 bases. The CDR3 region is CATSDQTGVYGYTF. In DNA, the CDR3 is TGTGCCACCAGTGATCAGACAGGGGTCTATGGCTACACCTTC.